The 11 T cell receptor beta chains below all came from one sample that was sequenced in a study of OX40 agonist ivuxolimab in advanced cancers. Measured with immunoSEQ multiplex PCR; TCRdb has only the in-frame clones, and not every one. The sample holds about 90,000 clones, around 88% seen once. Material: CD4+ or CD8+ T cells sorted from blood, obtained in a trial of the OX40 agonist ivuxolimab. The receptors here all came from an adult with an advanced solid tumor such as melanoma, head and neck, liver or kidney cancer.

V and J are TRBV6-1 and TRBJ2-1; 8 bases are shared with TRBD2. Trimming took 6 bases from V and 5 from J; bases not matched to a gene: 9. The CDR3 contains 15 residues. CDR1 is MNHNS and CDR2 is SASEGT in the germline V gene. In DNA form, the CDR3 reads TGTGCCAGCAGCGTCAGCGGGGGACAACACAATGAGCAGTTCTTC. It yields the protein CASSVSGGQHNEQFF.

This clone has only one observation. V and J are TRBV9 and TRBJ2-5; TRBD2 matches at 10 bases. Germline V gene data show CDR1 as SGDLS and CDR2 as YYNGEE. CDR3 length: 14 residues. The trim removed 3 bases at V and 3 bases at J, leaving 2 bases unmatched. As DNA, the CDR3 is TGTGCCAGCAGCGCCGGACTAGCGGAAGAGACCCAGTACTTC. Its translation: CASSAGLAEETQYF.

This chain joins TRBV7-3 and TRBJ2-3; TRBD2 agrees at 12 bases. The CDR3 spans 15 residues. Germline assignment: CDR1 SGHTA and CDR2 FQGTGA. The J segment lost 6 bases and the V segment lost 2 bases, leaving 3 bases of the junction unmatched. The CDR3 DNA reads as TGTGCCAGCAGCTTATTAGGGACTAGCGGGGATACGCAGTATTTT. Translating it yields CASSLLGTSGDTQYF.

The rearrangement joins TRBV19 to TRBJ2-3, with no clear D. This CDR3 has 14 residues. Trimming cost V 5 bases and J 3 bases, with 12 bases left between them. CDR1 is LNHDA and CDR2 is SQIVND in the germline V gene (reference sequence). CDR3 nucleotide sequence: TGTGCCAGTAGTCCTAAGCCTGGGACAGATACGCAGTATTTT. Its translation is CASSPKPGTDTQYF.

The rearrangement uses TRBV4-3 and TRBJ1-5, with D uncertain. This CDR3 contains 13 residues. Trimming took off 0 bases at V and 5 bases at J, with 5 bases between the two ends. The germline gives CDR1 LGHNA, CDR2 YSLEER. The CDR3 DNA follows: TGCGCCAGCAGCCAAGAAGTGGATCAGCCCCAGCATTTT. This gives the protein CASSQEVDQPQHF.

This clone was counted once. The V call is TRBV11-2, the J call TRBJ2-2; unclear D gene. CDR3 length: 15 residues. Trimming removed 4 bases at V and 5 bases at J, with 14 bases between. In germline, CDR1 is SGHAT, CDR2 FQNNGV. The CDR3 DNA reads as TGTGCCAGCAGCTACAAGGTACTGAAGACCGGGGAGCTGTTTTTT. This sequence encodes CASSYKVLKTGELFF.

The J gene is TRBJ2-7, the V gene TRBV6-5; TRBD1 agrees at 9 bases. This CDR3 region has 14 residues. Germline lookup yields CDR1 MNHEY and CDR2 SVGAGI. Germline trimming cut 7 bases from V and 2 bases from J; bases unmatched to any gene: 6. This chain's CDR3 is CASKIRDRAYEQYF. The DNA for the CDR3 is TGTGCCAGCAAAATCCGGGACAGGGCCTACGAGCAGTACTTC.

V is TRBV11-3 and J is TRBJ1-1; no clear D gene. Germline V gene lookup returns CDR1 SGHNT and CDR2 YENEEA. Trimming cost V 4 bases and J 2 bases, with 8 bases left between them. The CDR3 is made up of 13 amino acids. The CDR3 sequence: CASSSLDNTEAFF. The CDR3 region has the DNA TGTGCCAGCAGCTCCCTAGACAACACTGAAGCTTTCTTT.

The rearrangement links TRBV2 to TRBJ2-1; 10 bases map to TRBD2. CDR1 SNHLY and CDR2 FYNNEI come from the germline V gene. The CDR3 is made up of 15 amino acids. V shed 3 bases and J 4 bases; nucleotides not matched to a gene: 3. The CDR3 DNA sequence: TGTGCCAGCAGTGACGAACTAGCGGGGTACAATGAGCAGTTCTTC. Amino acid sequence: CASSDELAGYNEQFF.

This clone was seen a few times. This chain uses TRBV9 with TRBJ2-7, with a tentative D call TRBD1 (5 bases). CDR3 length: 12 residues. V was clipped by 3 bases and J by 7 bases, with 11 bases between them. The germline gives CDR1 SGDLS, CDR2 YYNGEE. In nucleotides, the CDR3 is TGTGCCAGCAGCGCGCTGGGGCAAGAGCAGTACTTC. Translated, it gives CASSALGQEQYF.

The rearrangement uses TRBV6-1 and TRBJ1-3; D is undetermined. Germline CDR1 is MNHNS and CDR2 is SASEGT. Trimming removed 4 bases from V and 4 bases from J, with 8 bases in between. The CDR3 runs to 13 residues. CDR3: CASSANPGNTIYF. The CDR3 region has the DNA TGTGCCAGCAGTGCTAACCCGGGAAACACCATATATTTT.